This T cell receptor beta chain is drawn from a study of response to subunit inactivated influenza vaccine. General study points: The authors offered the suggestion that each seasonal influenza vaccination recruits few new T cells.

Turning to this clonotype: The antigen is undetermined.

Using its own MiXCR run on the RT-PCR reads, TCRdb lists one record per CDR3 protein. The repertoire holds around 470,000 distinct CDR3 sequences, with approximately 7.2% as singletons. This clonotype originated in a man between 50 and 69 years old who received an inactivated influenza vaccine. The sequences come from PBMCs from blood, collected 23 to 25 months after vaccination.

The CDR3 coding sequence is TGCAGTGCTAGTGGGGACAGGGGCTACAATGAGCAGTTCTTC. Translated: CSASGDRGYNEQFF. The V and J genes are TRBV20-1 and TRBJ2-1; 10 bases fit TRBD1. Germline CDR1 and CDR2: DFQATT and SNEGSKA (reference sequence). V lost 3 bases, J lost 3 bases, and 2 bases stayed unmatched. This CDR3 has 14 amino acids.